The 2 T cell receptor beta chains below come from one sample, sequenced in a study of beta chain features in type 1 diabetes (dated by TCRdb to between 2017 and 2018). On the study overall, not on this receptor specifically: A moderate but significant shortening of TCRB CDR3 length was observed in type 1 diabetes patients in all four CD4+ subsets.

The receptor library was made with the immunoSEQ multiplex PCR assay. The High Capacity cDNA Reverse Transcription Kit was used to reverse transcribe all of the isolated RNA, meaning that expressed TCRB transcripts were what got sequenced. Imported from immuneACCESS, the table was reduced by TCRdb to in-frame sequences with V and J called. These copies leave out some clones; in studies compared against another copy, an unresolved V gene accounts for under half, and the cause of the remainder is not known. Counted in this sample were approximately 240,000 clones; around 15% of them appeared once. The ten largest make up about 0.078% of the sample. Their antigen targets remain unknown. Sequenced: naive CD4+ T cells from blood. The sample's cell subset or site label, in plain terms: true naive CD4+ T cells. These receptors originate from a man under 40 with type 1 diabetes.

This clone was counted a few times. The chain recombines TRBV29-1 with TRBJ2-1; tentative D call: TRBD2 (6 bases). The germline V and J ends were trimmed by 4 bases and 4 bases, with 14 bases remaining between them. Germline V gene sequence: CDR1 SQVTM, CDR2 ANQGSEA. The CDR3 sequence is 14 residues long. The CDR3 bases are TGCAGCGTTGGTAGGGGACTGTCTTACAATGAGCAGTTCTTC. Translation: CSVGRGLSYNEQFF.

The chain is built from TRBV19 and TRBJ2-7, with D possibly matching TRBD1 (6 bases). CDR3 length: 13 amino acids. Germline CDR1 is LNHDA and CDR2 is SQIVND (reference sequence). V lost 3 bases and J 3 bases, leaving 9 bases between the germline ends. CDR3 in amino acids: CASSIGQIYEQYF. In DNA, the CDR3 is TGTGCCAGTAGTATCGGACAGATCTACGAGCAGTACTTC.